Below are 18 T cell receptor beta chains sequenced from a single sample in a study of blood T cells in healthy people across ages. Combining a sample-barcoded 5' primer with a J-beta primer mix, a second PCR ran for about 7 to 11 cycles. TCRdb passed the 5' RACE reads through MiXCR, listing each CDR3 protein once. The sample yields 1.5 million to 2 million distinct CDR3 sequences, approximately 39% seen once. The sample taken for sequencing was blood. The receptors derive from a human donor in good health.

This clonotype occurred many times. J is TRBJ2-3 and V is TRBV7-8; D not certain. The CDR3 spans 16 residues. Germline values: CDR1 SGHVS, CDR2 FQNEAQ. Between the trimmed V and J ends, which lost 1 base and 7 bases, there was a span of 18 bases. This CDR3 is CASSLGSMDSPHTQYF. CDR3 in DNA: TGTGCCAGCAGCTTAGGGTCGATGGATAGCCCGCATACGCAGTATTTT.

The chain employs TRBV11-3 and TRBJ2-3; 9 nucleotides align to TRBD2. This CDR3 is 15 amino acids long. In germline, CDR1 is SGHNT, CDR2 YENEEA. J was trimmed by 12 bases and V by 6 bases; bases with no gene match: 16. CDR3 sequence: CASSWGSLTSGFQYF. The CDR3 nucleotides are TGTGCCAGCAGTTGGGGTTCTCTGACTAGCGGCTTTCAGTATTTT.

The sample holds a few counts of this clonotype. This rearrangement joins TRBV29-1 to TRBJ1-2; 8 nucleotides match TRBD1. The CDR3 sequence is 14 residues long. Germline CDR1 reads SQVTM; CDR2 reads ANQGSEA. Trimming removed 1 base from V and 4 bases from J; junction bases left unmatched: 5. CDR3 DNA: TGCAGCGTTGAAGTCCAGGACAGGGCCTATGGCTACACCTTC. Translated: CSVEVQDRAYGYTF.

This clonotype was recorded a few times. The chain recombines TRBV7-2 with TRBJ2-7, with a weak D call TRBD2 (6 bases). Germline CDR1 SGHTA, CDR2 FQGNSA. The ends were cut back, 2 bases at V and 4 bases at J, with 12 bases in the middle. The CDR3 is 14 residues long. In DNA form, the CDR3 reads TGTGCCAGCAGCTTAAGGTTTGCGGGGTACGAGCAGTACTTC. Residues: CASSLRFAGYEQYF.

The sample holds a few counts of this clonotype. The CDR3 sequence is CASSQTTSKLNEQYF. The CDR3 nucleotides are TGTGCCAGCAGCCAAACTACTAGTAAGTTAAACGAGCAGTACTTC. This chain joins TRBV7-3 and TRBJ2-7; D perhaps matches TRBD2 (5 bases). Germline CDR1 and CDR2: SGHTA and FQGTGA. V was trimmed by 5 bases and J by 5 bases, leaving 19 bases between them. The CDR3 spans 15 residues.

The V and J genes are TRBV28 and TRBJ2-7, with TRBD1 matching over 7 bases. The CDR3 contains 14 residues. The V segment lost 10 bases and the J segment 3 bases; nucleotides outside the gene matches: 12. Germline-derived CDR1 and CDR2 are MDHEN and SYDVKM. CDR3 sequence: CAITQGRGHYEQYF. In DNA form, the CDR3 reads TGTGCCATCACACAGGGGCGAGGGCACTACGAGCAGTACTTC. Full variable domain (missing parts from reference TRBV28 and TRBJ2-7): DVKVTQSSRYLVKRTGEKVFLECVQDMDHENMFWYRQDPGLGLRLIYFSYDVKMKEKGDIPEGYSVSREKKERFSLILESASTNQTSMYLCAITQGRGHYEQYFGPGTRLTVT.

This chain joins TRBV20-1 and TRBJ2-7, with D hard to call. Trimming pared 6 bases from V and 4 bases from J, leaving 7 bases between. The CDR3 length is 10 residues. The germline CDR1 and CDR2 sequences are DFQATT and SNEGSKA (reference sequence). The CDR3 DNA sequence: TGCAGTGCCAAAAGGTACGAGCAGTACTTC. This encodes CSAKRYEQYF.

This clonotype showed up many times. The chain uses TRBV7-2 and TRBJ2-1; no clear D gene. CDR3 length equals 15 residues. Trimming removed 2 bases from V and 1 base from J, with 9 bases in between. Germline V CDR1 and CDR2: SGHTA, FQGNSA. CDR3: CASSLLLGSYNEQFF. CDR3 sequence (DNA): TGTGCCAGCAGCTTACTCCTTGGGTCCTACAATGAGCAGTTCTTC. The whole variable domain, remainder taken from reference TRBV7-2 and TRBJ2-1, is GAGVSQSPSNKVTEKGKDVELRCDPISGHTALYWYRQSLGQGLEFLIYFQGNSAPDKSGLPSDRFSAERTGGSVSTLTIQRTQQEDSAVYLCASSLLLGSYNEQFFGPGTRLTVL.

The gene calls are TRBV6-5 and TRBJ1-5; TRBD1 is a possible D gene (5 bases). Trimming pared 3 bases from V and 7 bases from J, leaving 13 bases between. This CDR3 region has 14 residues. CDR1 is MNHEY and CDR2 is SVGAGI in the germline V gene. In nucleotides, the CDR3 is TGTGCCAGCAGTTATTATGGGACGGGGCAGCCCCAGCATTTT. Translated: CASSYYGTGQPQHF.

Comments on this clonotype: At one end the junction does not follow the germline gene, possibly because of a read error. The rearrangement uses TRBV7-2 and TRBJ2-6, with a tentative D call TRBD1 (5 bases). There are 15 residues in the CDR3. In germline, CDR1 is SGHTA, CDR2 FQGNSA. The CDR3 here is CASSPPSGGANVMTF. The CDR3 DNA reads TGTGCCAGCAGCCCACCATCGGGTGGGGCCAACGTCATGACTTTC.

The rearrangement links TRBV5-1 to TRBJ1-1; 9 positions agree with TRBD1. The CDR3 extends over 13 amino acids. The V gene end was trimmed by 7 bases and the J gene end by 5 bases; junction bases not matched to a gene: 6. Germline loops: CDR1 SGHRS, CDR2 YFSETQ. CDR3 region: CASATGGRTEAFF. CDR3 nucleotides: TGCGCCAGCGCCACAGGGGGCAGGACTGAAGCTTTCTTT.

This clonotype appeared a few times. This chain connects TRBV9 to TRBJ2-7, with a possible D match to TRBD1 (5 bases). CDR1 is SGDLS, CDR2 YYNGEE, per germline. Between the trimmed V and J ends, which lost 2 bases and 3 bases, there was a span of 15 bases. The CDR3 contains 15 residues. The CDR3 spells CASSVTPAGNYEQYF. The CDR3 bases are TGTGCCAGCAGCGTTACCCCGGCAGGGAACTACGAGCAGTACTTC. The whole variable domain, filled in from reference TRBV9 and TRBJ2-7, reads DSGVTQTPKHLITATGQRVTLRCSPRSGDLSVYWYQQSLDQGLQFLIQYYNGEERAKGNILERFSAQQFPDLHSELNLSSLELGDSALYFCASSVTPAGNYEQYFGPGTRLTVT.

The chain couples TRBV5-5 to TRBJ1-1, with a possible D match to TRBD1 (5 bases). Trimming shortened V by 3 bases and J by 3 bases, and 12 bases separated the two germline ends. Germline CDR1 reads SGHKS; CDR2 reads YYEKEE (reference sequence). The CDR3 length is 14 residues. CDR3 region: CASSYIPGDTEAFF. The CDR3 region has the DNA TGTGCCAGCAGCTATATACCGGGGGACACTGAAGCTTTCTTT.

This clonotype has only a few counts. The gene calls are TRBV4-2 and TRBJ1-1; D not resolved. Per the germline V gene, CDR1 is LGHNA and CDR2 is YNFKEQ. With 0 bases removed from V and 1 base from J, the gap between germline ends came to 9 bases. CDR3 length: 15 amino acids. The CDR3 spells CASSQELGWNTEAFF. CDR3 coding DNA: TGTGCCAGCAGCCAAGAACTGGGCTGGAACACTGAAGCTTTCTTT.

The chain joins TRBV2 to TRBJ1-2; D gene unclear. Germline CDR1 is SNHLY and CDR2 is FYNNEI. The CDR3 is made up of 14 amino acids. The V end was cut by 2 bases, the J end by 4 bases, with 11 bases between. The CDR3 DNA follows: TGTGCCAGCAGTGAAATGGGGTTGGCCTATGGCTACACCTTC. This codes for CASSEMGLAYGYTF.

The chain links TRBV7-2 to TRBJ2-7, with 9 bases aligning to TRBD1. V was clipped by 5 bases and J by 2 bases; unmatched bases: 13. Germline CDR1 is SGHTA and CDR2 is FQGNSA. The CDR3 consists of 17 residues. This chain's CDR3 is CASSLRLGTGWTYEQYF. CDR3 DNA sequence: TGTGCCAGCAGCCTACGATTAGGGACAGGGTGGACCTACGAGCAGTACTTC. The complete variable domain, with remaining parts taken from reference TRBV7-2 and TRBJ2-7, reads GAGVSQSPSNKVTEKGKDVELRCDPISGHTALYWYRQSLGQGLEFLIYFQGNSAPDKSGLPSDRFSAERTGGSVSTLTIQRTQQEDSAVYLCASSLRLGTGWTYEQYFGPGTRLTVT.

There are many counts of this clonotype. The genes are TRBV20-1 and TRBJ1-2; tentatively, D is TRBD1 (5 bases). V dropped 6 bases and J dropped 2 bases, with 13 bases sitting between them. Per germline, CDR1 DFQATT and CDR2 SNEGSKA (reference sequence). This CDR3 is 13 amino acids long. CDR3 DNA: TGCAGTGCCTCCCAGACAGAAAACTATGGCTACACCTTC. It specifies CSASQTENYGYTF.

The genes are TRBV7-9 and TRBJ1-1; possible D gene TRBD1, 6 bases. The CDR3 sequence is 14 residues long. V shed 5 bases and J shed 4 bases, with 14 bases lying between them. Germline lookup yields CDR1 SEHNR and CDR2 FQNEAQ (reference sequence). CDR3 loop: CASSPMWGATEAFF. CDR3 in DNA: TGTGCCAGCAGCCCCATGTGGGGGGCCACTGAAGCTTTCTTT.